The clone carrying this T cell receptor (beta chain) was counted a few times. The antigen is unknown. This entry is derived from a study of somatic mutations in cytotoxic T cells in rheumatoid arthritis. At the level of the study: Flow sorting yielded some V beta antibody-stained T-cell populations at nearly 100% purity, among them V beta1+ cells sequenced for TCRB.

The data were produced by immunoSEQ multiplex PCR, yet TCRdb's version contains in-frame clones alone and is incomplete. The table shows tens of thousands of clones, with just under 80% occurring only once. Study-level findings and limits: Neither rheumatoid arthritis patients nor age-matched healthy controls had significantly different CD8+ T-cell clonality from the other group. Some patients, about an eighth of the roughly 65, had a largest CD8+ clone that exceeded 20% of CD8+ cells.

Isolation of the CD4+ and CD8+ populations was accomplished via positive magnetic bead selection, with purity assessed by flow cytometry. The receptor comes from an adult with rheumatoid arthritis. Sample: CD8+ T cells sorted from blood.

The CDR3 nucleotides read TGTGCCAGCAGTTTAATCGGTTTCGGACAGACGACCTACAATGAGCAGTTCTTC. It codes for CASSLIGFGQTTYNEQFF. V is TRBV27 and J is TRBJ2-1; possibly TRBD1 for D (6 bases). V was clipped by 2 bases and J by 2 bases, with 19 bases between them. This CDR3 has 18 amino acids. From germline, CDR1 is MNHEY and CDR2 SMNVEV (reference sequence).